The T cell receptor (beta chain) under discussion was sequenced for a study of human T cells and chemical hapten exposure. This clonotype was counted between two and nine times. Its antigen is currently unknown. Unique molecular identifiers were attached to individual cDNA molecules during library preparation. TCRdb re-derived calls from the RACE reads in MiXCR, one entry per CDR3 protein. The data contain around 260,000 distinct CDR3 sequences, 7.5% to 10% of them singletons. General study findings and limits: Donors were affected by alopecia, so their immune reaction might vary from that of healthy individuals.

Time point denoted: pre-sensitization, week 0. Treatment described: therapeutic diphenylcyclopropenone sensitization with weekly scalp DPC. Alopecia patients deemed DPC-suitable, aged 18 to 70, excluding pregnancy. The source was whole blood, collected in connection with sensitization to the hapten diphenylcyclopropenone (DPC). This receptor was taken from a woman in her forties with alopecia areata. Some clones in this sample may be carry-over from other donors' samples.

The CDR3: CATSEQGDYGYTF. In DNA form, the CDR3 reads TGTGCCACCAGTGAACAGGGTGACTATGGCTACACCTTC. The chain employs TRBV24-1 and TRBJ1-2; possibly TRBD1 for D (6 bases). The CDR3 contains 13 residues. Germline CDR1 KGHDR, CDR2 SFDVKD. Trimming removed 4 bases from V and 3 bases from J, with 8 bases in between.